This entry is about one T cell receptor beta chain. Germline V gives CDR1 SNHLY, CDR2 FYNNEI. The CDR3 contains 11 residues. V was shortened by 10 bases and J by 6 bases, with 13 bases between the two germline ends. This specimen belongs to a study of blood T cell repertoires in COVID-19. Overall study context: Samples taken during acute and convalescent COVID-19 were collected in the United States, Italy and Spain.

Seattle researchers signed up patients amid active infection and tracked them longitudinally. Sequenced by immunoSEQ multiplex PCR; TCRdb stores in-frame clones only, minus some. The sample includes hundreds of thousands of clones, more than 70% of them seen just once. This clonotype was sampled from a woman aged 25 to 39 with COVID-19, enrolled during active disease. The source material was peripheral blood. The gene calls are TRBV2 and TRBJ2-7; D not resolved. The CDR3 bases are TGTGCCACCCTAGTCGTTGGCGAGCAGTACTTC. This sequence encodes CATLVVGEQYF.